The 8 T cell receptor beta chains below come from one sample, sequenced in a study of T cell responses to AZD1222 COVID-19 vaccine. Libraries were prepared by immunoSEQ multiplex PCR; TCRdb keeps only in-frame clonotypes and omits some of them. The repertoire holds roughly 150,000 clones, with about 89% as singletons. The sample in question was peripheral blood, obtained on day 0 of AZD1222 vaccination. These TCRs come from an adult in good health.

V is TRBV28 and J is TRBJ1-1; D is possibly TRBD1 (5 bases). Per the germline V gene, CDR1 is MDHEN and CDR2 is SYDVKM. The V gene lost 7 bases and the J gene lost 6 bases, with 18 bases spanning the gap. The CDR3 totals 14 residues. CDR3 bases: TGTGCCAGCACTTTGGGACCCCTGGGGGCTGAAGCTTTCTTT. The encoded protein is CASTLGPLGAEAFF.

The chain recombines TRBV6-2 or TRBV6-3 with TRBJ2-1, with a tentative D call TRBD2 (5 bases). Trimming stripped 2 bases from V and 4 bases from J, with 15 bases between. Germline V gene sequence: CDR1 MNHEY, CDR2 SVGEGT. This CDR3 region has 16 residues. The CDR3 coding sequence is TGTGCCAGCAGTTACAGACCCGGGGTAGGGTACAATGAGCAGTTCTTC. Translated, it gives CASSYRPGVGYNEQFF.

The gene calls are TRBV4-3 and TRBJ1-2, with TRBD1 as a possible D gene (6 bases). Germline loops: CDR1 LGHNA, CDR2 YSLEER. This CDR3 comprises 13 residues. Deletions cut 3 bases from V and 8 bases from J, with 13 bases between. CDR3 in DNA: TGCGCCAGCAGCCAGACAGGTTTTAAAGGCTACACCTTC. It translates to CASSQTGFKGYTF.

The chain combines TRBV28 with TRBJ1-3; no clear D. The CDR3 totals 14 residues. CDR1 and CDR2 (germline): MDHEN, SYDVKM. The V end was cut by 6 bases, the J end by 0 bases, with 9 bases between. CDR3 in DNA: TGTGCCAGCAGAGCCCGGGTCTCTGGAAACACCATATATTTT. It specifies CASRARVSGNTIYF.

The rearrangement links TRBV30 to TRBJ1-2; 10 bases map to TRBD1. CDR1 is GTSNPN, CDR2 SVGIG, per germline (reference sequence). V gave up 7 bases and J gave up 1 base; unmatched junction bases: 18. The CDR3 has 18 residues. The CDR3 here is CASQLTSGTGALNYGYTF. CDR3 nucleotides: TGTGCCTCACAACTAACTTCCGGGACAGGGGCGCTTAACTATGGCTACACCTTC.

The chain recombines TRBV29-1 with TRBJ1-5, with TRBD1 identical over 7 bases. Looked up from germline, CDR1 is SQVTM and CDR2 is ANQGSEA. This CDR3 has 12 amino acids. V trimming: 4 bases; J trimming: 4 bases; junction bases outside the gene matches: 1. Here the CDR3 DNA reads TGCAGCGTTGGGGGACAGAATCAGCCCCAGCATTTT. Translating gives CSVGGQNQPQHF. The variable domain in full, completed from reference TRBV29-1 and TRBJ1-5, reads SAVISQKPSRDICQRGTSLTIQCQVDSQVTMMFWYRQQPGQSLTLIATANQGSEATYESGFVIDKFPISRPNLTFSTLTVSNMSPEDSSIYLCSVGGQNQPQHFGDGTRLSIL.

The chain employs TRBV19 and TRBJ2-1, with 12 bases fitting TRBD2. CDR1 is LNHDA and CDR2 is SQIVND in the germline V gene (reference sequence). V lost 8 bases to trimming and J lost 7 bases; unmatched junction nucleotides: 6. This CDR3 contains 14 residues. CDR3 DNA sequence: TGTGCCAGTCGACTAGCGGGAGTTCTGAATGAGCAGTTCTTC. The encoded protein is CASRLAGVLNEQFF.

The chain joins TRBV28 to TRBJ1-3; possible D gene TRBD1, 5 bases. V lost 4 bases and J 3 bases, leaving 16 bases between the germline ends. Germline CDR1 MDHEN, CDR2 SYDVKM. The CDR3 length is 16 residues. The CDR3 nucleotides read TGTGCCAGCAGTTCGTCCGGGACGGGTGATGGAAACACCATATATTTT. Translating gives CASSSSGTGDGNTIYF.